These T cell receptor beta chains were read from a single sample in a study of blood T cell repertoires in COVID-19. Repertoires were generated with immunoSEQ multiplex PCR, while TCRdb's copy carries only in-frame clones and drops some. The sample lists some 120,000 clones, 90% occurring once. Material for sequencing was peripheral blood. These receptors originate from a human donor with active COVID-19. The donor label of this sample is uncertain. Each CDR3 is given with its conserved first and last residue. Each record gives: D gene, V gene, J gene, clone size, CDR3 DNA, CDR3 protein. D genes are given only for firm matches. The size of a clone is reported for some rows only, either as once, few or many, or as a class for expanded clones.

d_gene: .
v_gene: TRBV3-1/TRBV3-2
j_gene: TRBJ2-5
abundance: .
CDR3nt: TGTGCCAGCAGCAAGTCTTCTGAGGGGGGGCCTAGGACCCAGTACTTC
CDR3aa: CASSKSSEGGPRTQYF

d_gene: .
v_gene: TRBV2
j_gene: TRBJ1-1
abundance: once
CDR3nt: TGTGCCAGCAGCGGACAGCCCAACACTGAAGCTTTCTTT
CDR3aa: CASSGQPNTEAFF

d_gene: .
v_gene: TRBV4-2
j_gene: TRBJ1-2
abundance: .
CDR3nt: TGTGCCAGCAGCCAATCATACGACAAGAACTATGGCTACACCTTC
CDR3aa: CASSQSYDKNYGYTF

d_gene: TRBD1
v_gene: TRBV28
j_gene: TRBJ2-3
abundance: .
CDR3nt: TGTGCCAGCAGTTTCAGCCCGACAGGGTTGGCAGATACGCAGTATTTT
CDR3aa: CASSFSPTGLADTQYF

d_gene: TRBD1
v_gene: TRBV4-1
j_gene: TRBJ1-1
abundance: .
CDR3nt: TGCGCCAGCAGCCGGTCGGGGACAGCGAACACTGAAGCTTTCTTT
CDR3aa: CASSRSGTANTEAFF

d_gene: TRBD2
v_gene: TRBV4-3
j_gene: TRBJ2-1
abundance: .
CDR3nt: TGCGCCAGCAGCCAAGAGTTCCCCTTCGGGGGGGGGTACAATGAGCAGTTCTTC
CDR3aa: CASSQEFPFGGGYNEQFF

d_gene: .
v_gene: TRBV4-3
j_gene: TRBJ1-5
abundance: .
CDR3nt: TGCGCCAGCAGCCAAGATTCGGGTGGGCCCCAGCATTTT
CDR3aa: CASSQDSGGPQHF

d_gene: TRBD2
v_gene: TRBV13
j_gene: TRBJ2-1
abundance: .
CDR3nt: TGTGCCAGCAGCTTCGGGGCGGGGGGGTTTACGAATGAGCAGTTCTTC
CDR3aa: CASSFGAGGFTNEQFF

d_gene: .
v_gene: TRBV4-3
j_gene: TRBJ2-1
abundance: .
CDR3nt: TGCGCCAGCAGCCAAGGAGGCCCGAACTACAATGAGCAGTTCTTC
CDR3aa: CASSQGGPNYNEQFF

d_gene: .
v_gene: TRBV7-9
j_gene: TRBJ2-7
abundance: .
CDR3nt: TGTGCCAGCAGATACAGGGAAGAGCAGTACTTC
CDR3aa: CASRYREEQYF

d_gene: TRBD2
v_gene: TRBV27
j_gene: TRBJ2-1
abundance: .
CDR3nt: TGTGCCAGCAGTTGGACTAGCGGGGGGTACAATGAGCAGTTCTTC
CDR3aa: CASSWTSGGYNEQFF

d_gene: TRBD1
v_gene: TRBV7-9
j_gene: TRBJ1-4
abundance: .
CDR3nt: TGTGCCAGCAGCTTAGTTCCCCACCGGGCGGACAGGGATAATGAAAAACTGTTTTTT
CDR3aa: CASSLVPHRADRDNEKLFF

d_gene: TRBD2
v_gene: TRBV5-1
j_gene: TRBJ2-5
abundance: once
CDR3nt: TGCGCCAGCAGCTTACGGACTAGCGGGGAATCAGAGACCCAGTACTTC
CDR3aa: CASSLRTSGESETQYF

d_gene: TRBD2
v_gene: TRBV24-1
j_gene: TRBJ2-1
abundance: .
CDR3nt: TGTGCCACCAGTCTCGGCGGGGGGGAAAATGAGCAGTTCTTC
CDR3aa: CATSLGGGENEQFF

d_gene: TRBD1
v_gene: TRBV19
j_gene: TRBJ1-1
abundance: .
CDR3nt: TGTGCCAGTAGTTTAGGACAGGGAATCGACACTGAAGCTTTCTTT
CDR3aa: CASSLGQGIDTEAFF

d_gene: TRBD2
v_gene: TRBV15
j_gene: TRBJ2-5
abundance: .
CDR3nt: TGTGCCACCAGCAGGCCACTAGCGGGGGACCTTTTAGAGACCCAGTACTTC
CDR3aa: CATSRPLAGDLLETQYF

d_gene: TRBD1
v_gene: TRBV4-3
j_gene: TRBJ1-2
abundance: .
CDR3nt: TGCGCCAGCAGCCAAGACAGGGGGCGCGGCTACACCTTC
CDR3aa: CASSQDRGRGYTF

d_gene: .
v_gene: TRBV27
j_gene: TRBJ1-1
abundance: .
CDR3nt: TGTGCCAGCAGTTTAATGGGGCCGGACACTGAAGCTTTCTTT
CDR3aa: CASSLMGPDTEAFF

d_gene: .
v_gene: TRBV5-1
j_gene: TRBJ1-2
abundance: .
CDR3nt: TGCGCCAGCAGCTTGTATCGGGGCTATGGCTACACCTTC
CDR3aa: CASSLYRGYGYTF

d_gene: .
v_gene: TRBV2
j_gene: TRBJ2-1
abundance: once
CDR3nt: TGTGCCAGCATCGACATGGATGGAAAGAATGAGCAGTTCTTC
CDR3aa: CASIDMDGKNEQFF

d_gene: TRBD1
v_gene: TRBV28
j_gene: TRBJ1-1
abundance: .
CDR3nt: TGTGCCAGCAGTTTAAGGACAGGGCGAATAATTGGCGAAGCTTTCTTT
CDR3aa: CASSLRTGRIIGEAFF

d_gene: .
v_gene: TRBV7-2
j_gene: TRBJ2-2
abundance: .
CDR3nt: TGTGCCAGCAGCTTAGGGACACAGAACACCGGGGAGCTGTTTTTT
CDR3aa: CASSLGTQNTGELFF

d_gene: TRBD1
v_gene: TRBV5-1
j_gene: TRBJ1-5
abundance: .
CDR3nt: TGCGCCAGCAGCTTTACAGGGGGCGTAGGTCAGCCCCAGCATTTT
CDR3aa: CASSFTGGVGQPQHF

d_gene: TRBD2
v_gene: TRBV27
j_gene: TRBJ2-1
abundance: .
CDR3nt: TGTGCCAGCAGTTTACGACTAGCGGGGGGACTCGCCTACGGTGAGCAGTTCTTC
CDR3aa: CASSLRLAGGLAYGEQFF

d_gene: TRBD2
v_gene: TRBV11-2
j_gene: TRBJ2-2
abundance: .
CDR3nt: TGTGCCAGCAGCTTAAGGGTGGGGCTAGCGGGAACCGGGGAGCTGTTTTTT
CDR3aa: CASSLRVGLAGTGELFF

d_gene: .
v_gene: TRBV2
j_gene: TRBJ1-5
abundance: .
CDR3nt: TGTGCCAGCAGGGGACAAAGTACTAATCAGCCCCAGCATTTT
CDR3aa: CASRGQSTNQPQHF

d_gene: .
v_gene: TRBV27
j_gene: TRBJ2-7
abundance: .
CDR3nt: TGTGCCAGCAGCGCCGGGTTCAGCTCCCGGGAGCAGTACTTC
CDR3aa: CASSAGFSSREQYF

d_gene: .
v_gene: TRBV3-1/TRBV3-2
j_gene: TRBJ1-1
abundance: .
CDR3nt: TGTGCCAGCAGCCAAGGCGGGGTAGCTCCCGTCACTGAAGCTTTCTTT
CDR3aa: CASSQGGVAPVTEAFF

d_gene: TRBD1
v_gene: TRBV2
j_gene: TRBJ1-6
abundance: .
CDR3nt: TGTGCCAGCAGGGCACAGGGGAGAGGGTCACCCCTCCACTTT
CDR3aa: CASRAQGRGSPLHF

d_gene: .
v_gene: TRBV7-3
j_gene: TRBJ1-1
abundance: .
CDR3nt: TGTGCCAGCAGCTTAAGTGGAGGGCGGACTGAAGCTTTCTTT
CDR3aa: CASSLSGGRTEAFF

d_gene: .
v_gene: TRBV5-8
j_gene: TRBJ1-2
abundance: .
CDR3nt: TGTGCCAGCAGCCAAGTTTTGCGATACTATGGCTACACCTTC
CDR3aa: CASSQVLRYYGYTF

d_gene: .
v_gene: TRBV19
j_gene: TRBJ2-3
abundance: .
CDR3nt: TGTGCCAGCAACCTGAGACAGCACACAGATACGCAGTATTTT
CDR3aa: CASNLRQHTDTQYF

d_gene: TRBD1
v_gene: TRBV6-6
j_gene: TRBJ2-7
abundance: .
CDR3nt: TGTGCCAGCAGTTACATGCAGGGGGCGGTAAGCGAGCAGTACTTC
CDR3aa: CASSYMQGAVSEQYF

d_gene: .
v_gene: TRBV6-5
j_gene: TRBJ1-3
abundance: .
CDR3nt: TGTGCCAGCAGCCGCGACAGGTCTGGAAACACCATATATTTT
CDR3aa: CASSRDRSGNTIYF

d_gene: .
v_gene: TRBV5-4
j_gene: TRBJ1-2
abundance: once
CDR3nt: TGTGCCAGCAGCTTAGGGGGAACTAACTATGGCTACACCTTC
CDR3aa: CASSLGGTNYGYTF

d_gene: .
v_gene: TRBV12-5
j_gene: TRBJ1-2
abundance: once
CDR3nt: TGTGCTAGTGGTTTGGGGGGGGTACTTAACTATGGCTACACCTTC
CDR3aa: CASGLGGVLNYGYTF

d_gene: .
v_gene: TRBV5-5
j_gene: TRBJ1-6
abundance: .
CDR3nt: TGTGCCAGCAGCCGATCGGGGGATTCACCCCTCCACTTT
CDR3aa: CASSRSGDSPLHF

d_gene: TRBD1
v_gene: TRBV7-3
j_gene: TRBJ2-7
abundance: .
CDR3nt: TGTGCCAGCAGCCCCGGGGACAGGGTCTACGAGCAGTACTTC
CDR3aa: CASSPGDRVYEQYF

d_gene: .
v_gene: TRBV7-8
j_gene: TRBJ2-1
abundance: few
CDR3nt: TGTGCCAGCAGCCAACTCGGCGTGGACTTATACAATGAGCAGTTCTTC
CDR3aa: CASSQLGVDLYNEQFF

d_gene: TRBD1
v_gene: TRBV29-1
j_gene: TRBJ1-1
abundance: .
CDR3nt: TGCAGCGTTGCTCCAGGACAGGGAAACACTGAAGCTTTCTTT
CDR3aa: CSVAPGQGNTEAFF

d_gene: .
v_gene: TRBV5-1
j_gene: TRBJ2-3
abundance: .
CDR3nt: TGCGCCAGCAGCTCCCCGGGAACTAGCACAGATACGCAGTATTTT
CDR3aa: CASSSPGTSTDTQYF

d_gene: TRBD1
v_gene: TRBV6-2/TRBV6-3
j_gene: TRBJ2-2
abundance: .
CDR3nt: TGTGCCAGCAGTTTACGACAGGGAACCGCGAACACCGGGGAGCTGTTTTTT
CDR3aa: CASSLRQGTANTGELFF

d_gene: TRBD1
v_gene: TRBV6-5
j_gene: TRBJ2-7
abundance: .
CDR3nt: TGTGCCAGCAGCGCTCCGGGACAGGGACACTACGAGCAGTACTTC
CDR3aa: CASSAPGQGHYEQYF

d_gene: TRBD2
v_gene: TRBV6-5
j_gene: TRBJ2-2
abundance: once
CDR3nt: TGTGCCAGCAAGACAACGGGGGGTCCCGGGGAGCTGTTTTTT
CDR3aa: CASKTTGGPGELFF

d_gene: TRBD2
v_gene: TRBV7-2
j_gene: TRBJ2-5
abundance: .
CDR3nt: TGTGCCAGCAGCCGGCAGCGAGCGGGGGCCGAGACCCAGTACTTC
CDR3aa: CASSRQRAGAETQYF

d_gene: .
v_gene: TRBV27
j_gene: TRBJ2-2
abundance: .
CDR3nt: TGTGCCAGCAGGGGGGCAGGTTCGAACACCGGGGAGCTGTTTTTT
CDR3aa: CASRGAGSNTGELFF

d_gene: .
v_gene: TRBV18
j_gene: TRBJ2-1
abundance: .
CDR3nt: TGTGCCAGCTCACCAAGGGGGAGCTCCTACAATGAGCAGTTCTTC
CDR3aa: CASSPRGSSYNEQFF

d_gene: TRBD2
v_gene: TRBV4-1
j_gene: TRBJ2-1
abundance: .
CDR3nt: TGCGCCAGCAGCCAAGAGAGTACTAGCGGGGGAAATGAGCAGTTCTTC
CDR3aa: CASSQESTSGGNEQFF

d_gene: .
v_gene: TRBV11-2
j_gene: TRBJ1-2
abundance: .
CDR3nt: TGTGCCAGCCCTGGGCCATACTATGGCTACACCTTC
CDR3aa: CASPGPYYGYTF

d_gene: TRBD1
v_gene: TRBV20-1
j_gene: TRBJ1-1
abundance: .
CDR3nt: TGCAGTGCTAGTGGCAGGGGGCGGTTACAAGCTTTCTTT
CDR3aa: CSASGRGRLQAFF

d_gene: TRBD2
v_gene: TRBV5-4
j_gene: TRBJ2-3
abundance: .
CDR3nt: TGTGCCAGCAGCTTGGAGGGACTAGCGGTAGATACGCAGTATTTT
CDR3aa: CASSLEGLAVDTQYF

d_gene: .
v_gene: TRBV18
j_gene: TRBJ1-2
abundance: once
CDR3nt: TGTGCCAGCTCTACGACGGGGAACTATGGCTACACCTTC
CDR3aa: CASSTTGNYGYTF

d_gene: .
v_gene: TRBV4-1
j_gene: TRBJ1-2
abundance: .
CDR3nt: TGCGCCAGCAGCCAGGGACAAGGGGCCTATGGCTACACCTTC
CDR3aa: CASSQGQGAYGYTF

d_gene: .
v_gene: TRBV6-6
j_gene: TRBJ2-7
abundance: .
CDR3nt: TGTGCCAGCAGACTTAATTGGGACACCTCCTACGAGCAGTACTTC
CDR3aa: CASRLNWDTSYEQYF

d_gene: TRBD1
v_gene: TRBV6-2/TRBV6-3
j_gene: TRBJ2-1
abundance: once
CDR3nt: TGTGCCAGCAGTTTCCACTCGCCCGGGACAGGGCTATACAATGAGCAGTTCTTC
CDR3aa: CASSFHSPGTGLYNEQFF

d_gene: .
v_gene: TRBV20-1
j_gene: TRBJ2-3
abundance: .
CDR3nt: TGCAGTGCTAGTTTCGGGGGCACAGATACGCAGTATTTT
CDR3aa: CSASFGGTDTQYF

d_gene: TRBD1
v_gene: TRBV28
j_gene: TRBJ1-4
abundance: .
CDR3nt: TGTGCCAGCAGGGGGCCGGGACAGAATGAAAAACTGTTTTTT
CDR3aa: CASRGPGQNEKLFF

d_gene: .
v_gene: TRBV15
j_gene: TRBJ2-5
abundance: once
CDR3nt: TGTGCCACCAGCAGGGATGATAAGGCTACGGGGACCCAGTACTTC
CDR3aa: CATSRDDKATGTQYF

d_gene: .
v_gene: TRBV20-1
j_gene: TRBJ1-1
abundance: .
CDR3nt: TGCAGAAAGGGGACATCTACTGAAGCTTTCTTT
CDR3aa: CRKGTSTEAFF

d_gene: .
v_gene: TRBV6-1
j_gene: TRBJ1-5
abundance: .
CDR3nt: TGTGCCAGCAGTGAAGACAGGTATAGCAATCAGCCCCAGCATTTT
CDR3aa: CASSEDRYSNQPQHF